This TCR beta chain was recorded in a study of CD8 T cells in Susac syndrome. Study overall: Sequencing included Susac syndrome patients, six of them with active disease and roughly eight in remission. Treatment status at blood draw for the Susac syndrome patients was therapy-naive, corticosteroids, or intravenous immunoglobulin alone.

RNA amounts of 0.5 to 1 ug underwent reverse transcription with random hexamers. The CDR3 of TCR beta was amplified by immunoSEQ multiplex PCR across 54 Vbeta and 13 Jbeta. TCRdb recomputed calls from the immunoSEQ multiplex PCR reads with MiXCR, one row per CDR3 protein. This sample carries approximately 160,000 distinct CDR3 sequences, around 96% of them seen once, and the ten largest clones take approximately 0.12%. V was pared by 2 bases and J by 6 bases, with 9 bases of the junction left unmatched. The germline V gene has CDR1 MDHEN and CDR2 SYDVKM. The CDR3 spans 16 residues. The authors carried out high-throughput sequencing of TCR beta. They applied it to CD8+ and CD4+ T cells obtained from blood.

The sequencing input was CD4+ T cells from PBMCs. This clonotype was sampled from a human donor with Susac syndrome. The chain links TRBV28 to TRBJ2-2, with 7 positions matching TRBD1. The CDR3 nucleotides read TGTGCCAGCAGTTTAGTAGGGGGCCAACCGCCCGGGGAGCTGTTTTTT. The encoded protein is CASSLVGGQPPGELFF.